This note documents a single T cell receptor beta chain sequence. Its antigen is unidentified. The data are from a study of response to subunit inactivated influenza vaccine. Study conclusions and caveats: With each seasonal influenza vaccination, the authors suggested, few new T cells are recruited.

The CDR3 is 17 residues long. V lost 0 bases and J lost 4; bases outside the gene matches: 10. Looked up from germline, CDR1 is SGHNT and CDR2 is YYREEE (reference sequence). A single record per CDR3 protein comes from TCRdb applying MiXCR to the RT-PCR reads. The table shows fewer than 200,000 distinct CDR3 sequences, with nearly 9.5% occurring only once. V gene TRBV5-4 combines with J gene TRBJ2-7; 10 positions agree with TRBD2. The source is a man in his fifties or sixties who received an inactivated influenza vaccine. Sequenced material: non-naive T cells sorted from PBMCs, taken on the day of vaccination. The CDR3 region is CASSLVLTSGTVYEQYF. As DNA, the CDR3 is TGTGCCAGCAGCTTGGTCTTAACTAGCGGGACTGTGTACGAGCAGTACTTC. Full variable domain (outside the CDR3, taken from reference TRBV5-4 and TRBJ2-7): ETGVTQSPTHLIKTRGQQVTLRCSSQSGHNTVSWYQQALGQGPQFIFQYYREEENGRGNFPPRFSGLQFPNYSSELNVNALELDDSALYLCASSLVLTSGTVYEQYFGPGTRLTVT.